These T cell receptor beta chains were read from a single sample in a study of blood T cell repertoires in COVID-19. Clones were read by immunoSEQ multiplex PCR, and TCRdb kept only the in-frame ones, dropping some. The sample consists of about 210,000 clones, about 84% of them appearing once. Sequences were obtained from peripheral blood. The source is a human donor in a cohort sampled during active COVID-19. CDR3s include the opening cysteine and the closing phenylalanine or tryptophan. Fields, in order: J gene, clone size, D gene, V gene, CDR3 protein, CDR3 DNA. The D gene is left open where the match is weak. Clone size is shown for a subset of rows, as once, few, many or a class of expanded clone.

TRBJ2-1 | NA | NA | TRBV2 | CASSESFIASYNEQFF | TGTGCCAGCAGTGAATCTTTCATAGCCTCCTACAATGAGCAGTTCTTC
TRBJ2-7 | NA | TRBD2 | TRBV6-1 | CASSELAGSSYEQYF | TGTGCCAGCAGTGAACTAGCGGGAAGCTCCTACGAGCAGTACTTC
TRBJ2-1 | few | NA | TRBV9 | CASSVLGGVSNEQFF | TGTGCCAGCAGCGTACTCGGGGGAGTTAGCAATGAGCAGTTCTTC
TRBJ2-5 | NA | NA | TRBV20-1 | CSASWGPAETQYF | TGCAGTGCTAGTTGGGGGCCGGCAGAGACCCAGTACTTC
TRBJ2-2 | NA | TRBD1 | TRBV6-5 | CASSRQGVNTGELFF | TGTGCCAGCAGCCGACAGGGCGTCAACACCGGGGAGCTGTTTTTT
TRBJ2-7 | NA | TRBD1 | TRBV6-5 | CASRATGTAYEQYF | TGTGCCAGCAGGGCCACCGGGACAGCCTACGAGCAGTACTTC
TRBJ2-1 | once | TRBD2 | TRBV9 | CASSLEVAGVEQFF | TGTGCCAGCAGCCTCGAGGTAGCGGGGGTTGAGCAGTTCTTC
TRBJ1-1 | NA | NA | TRBV18 | CASSPTGGWVFEAFF | TGTGCCAGCTCACCAACGGGTGGTTGGGTGTTTGAAGCTTTCTTT
TRBJ2-2 | NA | NA | TRBV19 | CASISSNTGELFF | TGTGCCAGTATAAGCTCGAACACCGGGGAGCTGTTTTTT
TRBJ2-5 | NA | TRBD1 | TRBV6-5 | CASRDRVLETQYF | TGTGCCAGCCGGGACAGGGTGTTGGAGACCCAGTACTTC
TRBJ2-3 | once | TRBD2 | TRBV7-3 | CASSFYGGTTDTQYF | TGTGCCAGCAGCTTCTACGGGGGGACCACAGATACGCAGTATTTT
TRBJ2-6 | NA | TRBD2 | TRBV7-9 | CASSPAGARANVLTF | TGTGCCAGCAGCCCCGCGGGAGCCCGGGCCAACGTCCTGACTTTC
TRBJ1-5 | once | TRBD1 | TRBV19 | CASSIPGGDQPQHF | TGTGCCAGTAGTATACCAGGGGGCGATCAGCCCCAGCATTTT
TRBJ2-2 | NA | NA | TRBV5-1 | CASSLTAGASGELFF | TGCGCCAGCAGCTTGACGGCAGGGGCTTCCGGGGAGCTGTTTTTT
TRBJ2-5 | NA | TRBD2 | TRBV28 | CASRTPTGTSGGAGETQYF | TGTGCCAGCAGGACCCCTACCGGGACTAGCGGGGGGGCCGGGGAGACCCAGTACTTC
TRBJ1-2 | NA | TRBD1 | TRBV5-4 | CASSRTGGGGYTF | TGTGCCAGCAGTCGCACAGGGGGCGGAGGCTACACCTTC
TRBJ2-5 | NA | NA | TRBV18 | CASSRTIQETQYF | TGTGCCAGCTCGCGGACTATCCAAGAGACCCAGTACTTC
TRBJ2-4 | NA | TRBD2 | TRBV28 | CASSQLAGVAKNIQYF | TGTGCCAGCAGTCAGCTAGCGGGGGTAGCCAAAAACATTCAGTACTTC
TRBJ1-1 | NA | TRBD1 | TRBV3-1/TRBV3-2 | CASSSNRGATEAFF | TGTGCCAGCAGCAGTAACAGGGGGGCCACTGAAGCTTTCTTT
TRBJ2-7 | NA | NA | TRBV6-6 | CASSYRKGGRSYEQYF | TGTGCCAGCAGTTATAGGAAGGGGGGGCGCTCCTACGAGCAGTACTTC
TRBJ1-4 | NA | NA | TRBV11-3 | CASSLNPGSKLFF | TGTGCCAGCAGCCTAAACCCGGGGAGTAAACTGTTTTTT
TRBJ1-1 | few | TRBD1 | TRBV14 | CASSPKRQGRDTEAFF | TGTGCCAGCAGCCCGAAGAGACAGGGAAGGGACACTGAAGCTTTCTTT
TRBJ2-1 | NA | TRBD1 | TRBV10-1 | CASRTRGGAPYNEQFF | TGCGCCAGCAGGACTCGAGGGGGCGCGCCTTACAATGAGCAGTTCTTC
TRBJ1-1 | NA | NA | TRBV5-1 | CASSFGTVNTEAFF | TGCGCCAGCAGCTTCGGGACTGTTAACACTGAAGCTTTCTTT
TRBJ2-3 | NA | NA | TRBV20-1 | CSDQRADTQYF | TGCAGTGACCAGCGTGCAGATACGCAGTATTTT
TRBJ1-1 | NA | NA | TRBV19 | CASSSTPGQLNTEAFF | TGTGCCAGTAGTTCTACACCCGGACAGCTGAACACTGAAGCTTTCTTT
TRBJ1-1 | NA | TRBD1 | TRBV6-6 | CASSLGQGSPEAFF | TGTGCCAGCAGTTTAGGACAGGGGTCCCCTGAAGCTTTCTTT
TRBJ1-5 | NA | NA | TRBV27 | CASSSYSNQPQHF | TGTGCCAGCAGTTCTTATAGCAATCAGCCCCAGCATTTT
TRBJ2-1 | NA | NA | TRBV7-2 | CASSLPGVNEQFF | TGTGCCAGCAGCTTACCAGGGGTCAATGAGCAGTTCTTC
TRBJ2-1 | NA | TRBD2 | TRBV27 | CASSVFSGAYNEQFF | TGTGCCAGCAGCGTATTTAGCGGGGCCTACAATGAGCAGTTCTTC
TRBJ2-5 | NA | NA | TRBV10-3 | CAISEGSPETQYF | TGTGCCATCAGTGAGGGGAGTCCCGAGACCCAGTACTTC
TRBJ2-3 | NA | NA | TRBV7-2 | CAGLGGSGTDTQYF | TGTGCCGGACTTGGGGGCTCTGGCACAGATACGCAGTATTTT
TRBJ2-7 | NA | NA | TRBV7-9 | CASSLVGEEQYF | TGTGCCAGCAGCCTGGTAGGGGAAGAGCAGTACTTC
TRBJ1-1 | NA | NA | TRBV27 | CASSFGEGTEAFF | TGTGCCAGCAGTTTTGGGGAGGGCACTGAAGCTTTCTTT
TRBJ2-2 | NA | NA | TRBV18 | CASSPLDRLNTGELFF | TGTGCCAGCTCACCCCTCGACAGGTTGAACACCGGGGAGCTGTTTTTT